This TCR beta chain comes out of a study of CD8 T cells in Susac syndrome. For the study at large: Among the Susac syndrome patients who underwent sequencing, about six had clinically active disease, while fewer than ten of them were in remission. There were Susac syndrome patients who were therapy-naive at blood draw, others on corticosteroids, and others on intravenous immunoglobulin alone.

The CDR3 loop spans 11 amino acids. Trimming shortened V by 7 bases and J by 3 bases, and 5 bases separated the two germline ends. Germline V CDR1 and CDR2: MDHEN, SYDVKM. Comments on this clonotype: What it binds is not known.

Study-wide findings and caveats: The study recognized that its TCR sequencing and HLA analysis covered a relatively small number of individuals.

Reverse transcription of 0.5 to 1 ug RNA was performed with random hexamers. MiXCR, applied by TCRdb to the immunoSEQ multiplex PCR reads, yields one record per CDR3 protein. The sample lists some 150,000 distinct CDR3 sequences; 95% were seen once. The sample comprised CD4+ T cells from PBMCs. This clonotype originated in a human donor with Susac syndrome. The chain couples TRBV28 to TRBJ2-3; D unresolved. DNA of the CDR3: TGTGCCAGCACCTCAACAGATACGCAGTATTTT. Encoded protein: CASTSTDTQYF. The entire variable domain, with the rest obtained from reference TRBV28 and TRBJ2-3, is as follows: DVKVTQSSRYLVKRTGEKVFLECVQDMDHENMFWYRQDPGLGLRLIYFSYDVKMKEKGDIPEGYSVSREKKERFSLILESASTNQTSMYLCASTSTDTQYFGPGTRLTVL.